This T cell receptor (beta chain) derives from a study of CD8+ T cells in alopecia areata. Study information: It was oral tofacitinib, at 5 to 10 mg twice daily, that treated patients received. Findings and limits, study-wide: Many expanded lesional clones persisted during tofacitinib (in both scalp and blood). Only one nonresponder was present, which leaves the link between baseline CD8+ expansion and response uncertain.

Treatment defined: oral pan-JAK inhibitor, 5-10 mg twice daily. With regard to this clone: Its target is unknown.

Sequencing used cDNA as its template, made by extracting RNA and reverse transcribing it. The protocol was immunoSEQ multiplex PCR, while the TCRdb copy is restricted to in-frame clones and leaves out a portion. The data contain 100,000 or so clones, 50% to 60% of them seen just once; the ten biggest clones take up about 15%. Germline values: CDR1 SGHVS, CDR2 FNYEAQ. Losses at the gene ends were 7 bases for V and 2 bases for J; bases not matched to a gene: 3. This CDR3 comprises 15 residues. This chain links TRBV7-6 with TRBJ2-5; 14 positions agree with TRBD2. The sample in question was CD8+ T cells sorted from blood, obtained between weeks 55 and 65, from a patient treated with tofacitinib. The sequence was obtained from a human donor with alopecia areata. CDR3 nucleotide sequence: TGTGCCAGCATCCGGACTAGCGGGGGGCAAGAGACCCAGTACTTC. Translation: CASIRTSGGQETQYF.